Below, 20 T cell receptor beta chains from the same sample are listed, as sequenced in a study of T cells in Graves' hyperthyroidism and ophthalmopathy. TCR beta CDR3 region amplification was performed from RNA transcripts. The TCR CDR3 was amplified in a first-round RT-PCR using the HTBI primer set. Each CDR3 protein is one row after TCRdb ran MiXCR on the multiplex PCR reads. Of 360,000 or so distinct CDR3 sequences listed, roughly 19% are singletons. Sequenced: blood. The source is a woman younger than 30 with Graves' hyperthyroidism.

This clonotype was seen more than once but under ten times. The J gene is TRBJ2-2, the V gene TRBV19, with D unresolved. V lost 1 base and J lost 2, with 8 bases in between. The CDR3 has 15 residues. Germline V lookup: CDR1 LNHDA, CDR2 SQIVND (reference sequence). DNA for the CDR3: TGTGCCAGTAGTATAGCCGACATAAACACCGGGGAGCTGTTTTTT. This codes for CASSIADINTGELFF.

This clonotype has at least ten counts. This chain uses TRBV12-3 or TRBV12-4 with TRBJ2-7, with 7 bases matching TRBD2. The CDR3 contains 16 residues. The ends lost 0 bases at V and 0 bases at J; junction bases unmatched: 5. The CDR3: CASSLAWGGASYEQYF. The CDR3 nucleotides are TGTGCCAGCAGTTTAGCGTGGGGGGGTGCCTCCTACGAGCAGTACTTC.

This clonotype was found many times. The chain links TRBV28 to TRBJ1-2, with D unresolved. This CDR3 region has 14 residues. Germline CDR1 is MDHEN and CDR2 is SYDVKM. V dropped 3 bases and J dropped 7 bases, with 15 bases sitting between them. In DNA form, the CDR3 reads TGTGCCAGCAGTTTTCGCTCTGGTGTGCGTGGCTACACCTTC. It translates to CASSFRSGVRGYTF.

This clonotype has at least ten counts. V is TRBV7-2 and J is TRBJ1-2; TRBD1 matches at 8 bases. V shed 3 bases, J shed 8 bases, and the junction held 11 bases outside the gene matches. This CDR3 region has 15 residues. CDR1 is SGHTA, CDR2 FQGNSA, per germline. As DNA, the CDR3 is TGTGCCAGCAGCTTTGACACCGGGACAGGCCGAGGCTACACCTTC. Translation gives CASSFDTGTGRGYTF.

J is TRBJ1-2 and V is TRBV12-3 or TRBV12-4; no firm D call. CDR3 size: 14 residues. V was pared by 3 bases and J by 0 bases, with 8 bases between. The CDR3 is CASSFPPANYGYTF. The CDR3 nucleotides are TGTGCCAGCAGTTTCCCTCCAGCTAACTATGGCTACACCTTC.

This clonotype has ten or more counts. The chain uses TRBV6-1 and TRBJ1-5; maybe TRBD1 (5 bases). CDR3 length: 15 residues. V was clipped by 4 bases and J by 2 bases, with 12 bases between them. The germline V gene encodes CDR1 MNHNS and CDR2 SASEGT. CDR3 sequence: CASSGTGVGNQPQHF. The CDR3 DNA is TGTGCCAGCAGTGGCACGGGGGTGGGCAATCAGCCCCAGCATTTT.

This chain connects TRBV10-3 to TRBJ2-6; 7 bases fit TRBD1. After removal of 0 bases from V and 0 bases from J, the junction contained 5 bases not matched to a gene. Per the germline V gene, CDR1 is ENHRY and CDR2 is SYGVKD. The CDR3 covers 18 residues. In DNA, the CDR3 is TGTGCCATCAGTGAGTCCGGGACAGAATACTCTGGGGCCAACGTCCTGACTTTC. This encodes CAISESGTEYSGANVLTF.

On this clonotype itself: This CDR3 fails to terminate in the conserved phenylalanine or tryptophan, so it likely reflects a read error. The chain uses TRBV13 and TRBJ1-2; D may be TRBD1 (5 bases). The CDR3 has 12 amino acids. Germline CDR1 is PRHDT and CDR2 is FYEKMQ (reference sequence). Trimming pared 10 bases from V and 0 bases from J, leaving 9 bases between. CDR3 sequence: CANGRANYGYTS. CDR3 coding DNA: TGTGCCAACGGCAGGGCTAACTATGGCTACACCTCC.

The J gene is TRBJ2-7, the V gene TRBV28; the D gene is possibly TRBD1 (6 bases). Trimming pared 6 bases from V and 3 bases from J, leaving 15 bases between. CDR3 size: 14 residues. The germline gives CDR1 MDHEN, CDR2 SYDVKM. CDR3 coding DNA: TGTGCCAGCAGCCCAATGGGGGCTGGCTACGAGCAGTACTTC. Amino acids: CASSPMGAGYEQYF. The full variable domain, its missing parts supplied by reference TRBV28 and TRBJ2-7, is DVKVTQSSRYLVKRTGEKVFLECVQDMDHENMFWYRQDPGLGLRLIYFSYDVKMKEKGDIPEGYSVSREKKERFSLILESASTNQTSMYLCASSPMGAGYEQYFGPGTRLTVT.

This clonotype has ten or more counts. This chain links TRBV12-3 or TRBV12-4 with TRBJ1-3; D is perhaps TRBD1 (6 bases). V lost 6 bases and J lost 0, with 21 bases in between. The CDR3 has 18 residues. The CDR3 bases are TGTGCCAGCAGCTTACCCCCCGGACAGACGAGCTCTGGAAACACCATATATTTT. Translation: CASSLPPGQTSSGNTIYF.

This clonotype was detected ten times or more. With a much larger clone just one base away, this may be a read error. This chain links TRBV20-1 with TRBJ1-2; D unresolved. The V gene lost 0 bases and the J gene lost 4 bases, with 3 bases spanning the gap. The CDR3 spans 11 residues. The V gene's germline CDR1 is DFQATT and CDR2 SNEGSKA (reference sequence). This CDR3 is CSARETYGYTF. The CDR3 DNA is TGCAGTGCTAGAGAAACCTATGGCTACACCTTC.

This clonotype came up many times. The rearrangement joins TRBV7-1 to TRBJ1-2; no definite D call. TRBV7-1 is an open reading frame, and its role is uncertain. The ends were cut back, 3 bases at V and 1 base at J, with 33 bases in the middle. This CDR3 region has 22 residues. Here the CDR3 DNA reads TGTGCCAGCAGCTCTGAGGGTCGTACGCCCATTATTACAGCAATATATAACTATGGCTACACCTTC. The encoded protein is CASSSEGRTPIITAIYNYGYTF.

V usage is TRBV7-8 and J usage is TRBJ1-5; 7 bases map to TRBD1. J was trimmed by 5 bases and V by 5 bases; bases with no gene match: 12. The CDR3 sequence is 16 residues long. Per the germline V gene, CDR1 is SGHVS and CDR2 is FQNEAQ. The CDR3 loop reads CASSSPQGLLDQPQHF. In DNA, the CDR3 is TGTGCCAGCAGCAGTCCACAGGGGCTTTTGGATCAGCCCCAGCATTTT.

The table lists this clonotype with many counts. The chain has TRBV9 and TRBJ1-5; 8 nucleotides match TRBD1. Looked up from germline, CDR1 is SGDLS and CDR2 is YYNGEE. Trimming cost V 3 bases and J 7 bases; bases outside gene matches: 12. This CDR3 contains 16 residues. The CDR3 sequence is CASSEGPTGEVQPQHF. The CDR3 nucleotides read TGTGCCAGCAGCGAGGGACCGACAGGGGAGGTACAGCCCCAGCATTTT.

The chain has TRBV18 and TRBJ2-7, with D perhaps assigned TRBD1 or TRBD2 (5 bases each). V lost 0 bases and J 3 bases, leaving 9 bases between the germline ends. This CDR3 is built from 14 residues. Germline V gene sequence: CDR1 KGHSH, CDR2 LQKENI. The CDR3 nucleotides read TGTGCCAGCTCACCACCGGGACGGTTCTACGAGCAGTACTTC. Encoded protein: CASSPPGRFYEQYF.

The sample holds many counts of this clonotype. The chain couples TRBV3-1 to TRBJ1-2; D is undetermined. CDR3 length equals 13 residues. Per the germline V gene, CDR1 is LGHDT and CDR2 is YNNKEL (reference sequence). The V end lost 0 bases, the J end lost 7 bases, and 9 bases lay between the germline ends. CDR3 residues: CASSQDLKSGYTF. DNA for the CDR3: TGTGCCAGCAGCCAAGATCTGAAGAGTGGCTACACCTTC.

Ten or more counts support this clonotype. This chain uses TRBV12-3 or TRBV12-4 with TRBJ1-2; 12 bases agree with TRBD1. This CDR3 has 15 residues. Trimming took 6 bases from V and 8 from J; bases not matched to a gene: 10. In nucleotides, the CDR3 is TGTGCCAGCAGCCTCCGGGACAGGGGGCAACGGGGCTACACCTTC. Residues: CASSLRDRGQRGYTF.

This clonotype was recorded many times. The chain employs TRBV7-2 and TRBJ2-7; 8 nucleotides match TRBD1. The CDR3 spans 15 residues. V shed 6 bases, J shed 3 bases, and the junction held 10 bases outside the gene matches. Germline V gives CDR1 SGHTA, CDR2 FQGNSA. The DNA of the CDR3 is TGTGCCAGCAGGCGAGCCCCCGGGACAGGCTACGAGCAGTACTTC. Protein: CASRRAPGTGYEQYF. Variable domain in full (rest from reference TRBV7-2 and TRBJ2-7): GAGVSQSPSNKVTEKGKDVELRCDPISGHTALYWYRQSLGQGLEFLIYFQGNSAPDKSGLPSDRFSAERTGGSVSTLTIQRTQQEDSAVYLCASRRAPGTGYEQYFGPGTRLTVT.

This clonotype appeared many times. The gene calls are TRBV10-2 and TRBJ1-5; D call uncertain. This CDR3 contains 13 residues. Deletions cut 3 bases from V and 7 bases from J, with 10 bases between. The germline gives CDR1 WSHSY, CDR2 SAAADI. CDR3 coding DNA: TGCGCCAGCAGTGAAACAGTCGGACAGCCCCAGCATTTT. Protein: CASSETVGQPQHF.

This clonotype was picked up many times. This chain connects TRBV10-1 to TRBJ1-5, with D unresolved. V gave up 2 bases and J gave up 6 bases, with 5 bases separating them. The CDR3 consists of 12 residues. Germline loops: CDR1 WNHNN, CDR2 SYGVQD (reference sequence). The CDR3 DNA sequence: TGCGCCAGCAGTGAGGGCGCTCAGCCCCAGCATTTT. The encoded protein is CASSEGAQPQHF.